Listed here are 31 T cell receptor beta chains from one sample, sequenced in a study of tumor-infiltrating lymphocytes in primary liver carcinoma. Researchers generated TCR beta cDNA from around 0.55 ug of total RNA, relying on a constant-region primer. Researchers made the TCR beta libraries by running three nested multiplex PCR rounds with slightly modified ARM-PCR. In the first two PCR rounds, TRBV1-TRBV30 forward primers were paired with a C-beta reverse primer, and each round lasted about 9 cycles. One entry per CDR3 protein, called by TCRdb with MiXCR from the multiplex PCR reads. The sample holds roughly 70,000 distinct CDR3 sequences, approximately 74% seen once. Co-extracted RNA and DNA came from 20-30 mg of unsorted bulk tissue. The sequenced sample consisted of liver tumor tissue from sampling region 4. Subset denoted: tumor region T4, right-lateral pole. The receptors originated from a man in his forties with primary liver carcinoma and hepatitis B virus infection.

This clonotype came up once. At one end the junction does not follow the germline gene, possibly because of a read error. The rearrangement uses TRBV10-1 and TRBJ2-1, with 9 bases identical to TRBD2. This CDR3 contains 16 residues. Germline-derived CDR1 and CDR2 are WNHNN and SYGVQD (reference sequence). The CDR3 loop is CASSTVTSGVYNKQFF. The DNA of the CDR3 is TGCGCCAGCAGTACCGTGACTAGCGGAGTGTACAATAAGCAGTTCTTC.

The rearrangement uses TRBV6-5 and TRBJ1-2; 8 bases fit TRBD1. CDR3 length: 13 amino acids. The J segment lost 8 bases and the V segment lost 6 bases, leaving 8 bases of the junction unmatched. CDR1 is MNHEY and CDR2 is SVGAGI in the germline V gene. The CDR3 DNA follows: TGTGCCAGCAGATATGACAGGGGAAGAGGCTACACCTTC. Its translation: CASRYDRGRGYTF.

V gene TRBV29-1 combines with J gene TRBJ2-1; D gene unclear. Trimming removed 3 bases at V and 8 bases at J, with 11 bases between. The length of the CDR3 is 12 residues. CDR1 is SQVTM, CDR2 ANQGSEA, per germline. The CDR3 is CSVEMPSDEQFF. The CDR3 coding sequence is TGCAGCGTTGAGATGCCATCGGATGAGCAGTTCTTC.

Note on this clonotype: The junction departs from germline at one end; a sequencing error may be responsible. The chain combines TRBV5-1 with TRBJ2-2; 7 bases are a match to TRBD2. Germline values: CDR1 SGHRS, CDR2 YFSETQ. The CDR3 consists of 13 residues. This CDR3 reads CASSLTSGRELFF. The DNA of the CDR3 is TGCGCCAGCAGCTTGACGTCCGGGCGGGAGCTCTTTTTT. The variable domain in full, completed from reference TRBV5-1 and TRBJ2-2, reads KAGVTQTPRYLIKTRGQQVTLSCSPISGHRSVSWYQQTPGQGLQFLFEYFSETQRNKGNFPGRFSGRQFSNSRSEMNVSTLELGDSALYLCASSLTSGRELFFGEGSRLTVL.

A word on this clonotype: One base away lies a much larger clone, so this may be a sequencing read error. This sequence joins TRBV7-9 and TRBJ1-1; D might be TRBD1 (5 bases). This CDR3 is built from 18 residues. The V end was cut by 1 base, the J end by 4 bases, with 22 bases between. CDR1 and CDR2 (germline): SEHNR, FQNEAQ (reference sequence). CDR3 region: CASSLGQLRPGPITEAFF. The CDR3 DNA reads TGTGCCAGCAGCTTAGGCCAACTCCGTCCGGGACCGATCACTGAAGCTTTCTTT.

V gene TRBV11-2 combines with J gene TRBJ2-6, with 8 bases aligning to TRBD1. This CDR3 has 21 amino acids. Germline values: CDR1 SGHAT, CDR2 FQNNGV. V trimming: 8 bases; J trimming: 0 bases; junction bases outside the gene matches: 21. The CDR3 sequence: CASGMGGDRGISFSGANVLTF. CDR3 sequence (DNA): TGTGCCAGCGGCATGGGGGGCGACAGGGGCATTTCCTTCTCTGGGGCCAACGTCCTGACTTTC.

Remarks on this clonotype: A read error may produce the germline difference seen at one junction end. The CDR3 reads CGSRSTGSSGELFF. CDR3 sequence (DNA): TGTGGCAGCAGATCCACCGGGAGTTCCGGGGAGCTGTTTTTT. The chain joins TRBV5-4 to TRBJ2-2; TRBD2 might be the D (6 bases). Germline V gene sequence: CDR1 SGHNT, CDR2 YYREEE (reference sequence). There are 14 residues in the CDR3.

Of note for this clonotype: One junction end does not reproduce the germline sequence, and a read error may be involved. The chain employs TRBV4-1 and TRBJ2-7; D might be TRBD1 (6 bases). This CDR3 region has 17 residues. Per germline, CDR1 MGHRA and CDR2 YSYEKL. The CDR3 DNA reads as TGTGCCAGCAGCCAAGGCTTGGGGACAAGGGCCTTCTACGAGCAGTACTTC. Residues: CASSQGLGTRAFYEQYF.

The sample holds one count of this clonotype. One end of the junction varies from germline; a read error may be responsible. V usage is TRBV6-5 and J usage is TRBJ2-1; D remains ambiguous. The CDR3 spans 13 residues. In germline, CDR1 is MNHEY, CDR2 SVGAGI. CDR3 sequence (DNA): TGTACCAGCAGTTACTCGAATCGATACGGGCAGTTCTTC. Protein sequence: CTSSYSNRYGQFF.

The V and J genes are TRBV6-2 or TRBV6-3 and TRBJ1-5, with D possibly TRBD1 on 5 matching bases. Trimming took off 11 bases at V and 5 bases at J, with 16 bases between the two ends. This CDR3 is 13 amino acids long. Per germline, CDR1 MNHEY and CDR2 SVGEGT. The CDR3 coding sequence is TGTGCCTGTAGTAACGACAGCTATCAGCCCCAGCATTTT. This encodes CACSNDSYQPQHF.

Here the CDR3 DNA reads TGTGCCAACAGCTACGACAGGGGTGGCAAGCAGTACTTC. Protein sequence: CANSYDRGGKQYF. This chain links TRBV6-5 with TRBJ2-7; TRBD1 matches at 8 bases. The junction had 13 bases not matched to a gene; V was cut back by 10 bases and J by 8 bases. Germline V lookup: CDR1 MNHEY, CDR2 SVGAGI. This CDR3 has 13 residues.

As concerns this clonotype: The germline gene is not matched at one end of the junction; a read error may be the cause. V usage is TRBV11-2 and J usage is TRBJ1-4; D gene unclear. The germline V gene has CDR1 SGHAT and CDR2 FQNNGV. This CDR3 has 16 amino acids. This CDR3 is CASSPGIAPANEKLSF. The CDR3 region has the DNA TGTGCCAGCAGTCCCGGCATAGCTCCAGCTAATGAAAAACTGTCTTTT.

This clonotype was observed a handful of times. This chain joins TRBV6-1 and TRBJ2-2, with D hard to call. V was pared by 8 bases and J by 5 bases, with 15 bases between. CDR3 length equals 14 residues. Looked up from germline, CDR1 is MNHNS and CDR2 is SASEGT. The CDR3 sequence is CASWPGLNTGELFF. CDR3 in DNA: TGTGCCAGCTGGCCAGGCCTGAATACCGGGGAGCTGTTTTTT.

Notes on this clonotype: A junction end diverges from the germline sequence, so it may reflect a read error. This sequence joins TRBV5-4 and TRBJ2-7, with D possibly matching TRBD1 (6 bases). In germline, CDR1 is SGHNT, CDR2 YYREEE (reference sequence). This CDR3 has 16 amino acids. The CDR3 region has the DNA TGTGCCAGCCGCTTGGCCGCGGCAGGGGTTCCCTACGAGCAATACTTC. It codes for CASRLAAAGVPYEQYF. Full variable domain (missing parts from reference TRBV5-4 and TRBJ2-7): ETGVTQSPTHLIKTRGQQVTLRCSSQSGHNTVSWYQQALGQGPQFIFQYYREEENGRGNFPPRFSGLQFPNYSSELNVNALELDDSALYLCASRLAAAGVPYEQYFGPGTRLTVT.

The chain couples TRBV4-1 to TRBJ2-7; the D is unclear. The CDR3 covers 13 residues. Germline V gene sequence: CDR1 MGHRA, CDR2 YSYEKL. Trimming removed 7 bases from V and 4 bases from J, with 14 bases in between. The CDR3 loop is CASNHGPAYEQYF. In DNA form, the CDR3 reads TGCGCCAGCAACCACGGTCCGGCTTACGAGCAGTACTTC.

This clonotype was observed once. This chain uses TRBV12-3 or TRBV12-4 with TRBJ1-1; D unclear. V lost 9 bases, J lost 0 bases, and 14 bases lay in between. There are 14 residues in the CDR3. The CDR3 here is CASGAGTLNTEAFF. The CDR3 nucleotides are TGTGCCAGTGGCGCCGGTACCTTGAACACTGAAGCTTTCTTT.

As to this clonotype: One end of the junction is discordant with germline, which a read error may explain. J is TRBJ2-2 and V is TRBV11-2; tentative D call: TRBD1 (5 bases). CDR1 SGHAT and CDR2 FQNNGV come from the germline V gene. The CDR3 loop spans 13 amino acids. In nucleotides, the CDR3 is TGTGCCAGCAGGTTGACGGACACCGAGGAGCTATTTTTT. As protein: CASRLTDTEELFF.

This clonotype was counted ten times or more. The rearrangement links TRBV6-5 to TRBJ1-2; unclear D gene. The CDR3 length is 13 residues. V lost 11 bases to trimming and J lost 2 bases, with 15 bases between them. The germline V gene encodes CDR1 MNHEY and CDR2 SVGAGI. This CDR3 reads CAVSGPPNYGYTF. The CDR3 DNA reads as TGTGCCGTGTCAGGTCCCCCCAACTATGGCTACACCTTC.

The chain combines TRBV18 with TRBJ1-5, with D unresolved. The germline V gene has CDR1 KGHSH and CDR2 LQKENI. V lost 4 bases and J 3 bases, leaving 13 bases between the germline ends. The CDR3 runs to 15 residues. The CDR3 is CASSLDSGNNQPQHF. DNA of the CDR3: TGTGCCAGCTCACTCGACTCGGGAAACAATCAGCCCCAGCATTTT.

V gene TRBV11-1 combines with J gene TRBJ2-2, with D hard to call. The V end lost 6 bases, the J end lost 3 bases, and 17 bases lay between the germline ends. Germline-derived CDR1 and CDR2 are SGHAT and FQDESV (reference sequence). This CDR3 comprises 16 residues. In nucleotides, the CDR3 is TGTGCCAGCAGTTTACTCCCTAGGCACGACACCGGGGAGCTGTTTTTT. It specifies CASSLLPRHDTGELFF.

This clonotype was picked up a small number of times. The CDR3 loop is CASSFGLSYEQYF. The CDR3 DNA is TGTGCCAGCAGCTTCGGACTCTCCTACGAGCAGTACTTC. The genes are TRBV5-5 and TRBJ2-7, with a tentative D call TRBD2 (5 bases). The CDR3 length is 13 residues. The germline V gene has CDR1 SGHKS and CDR2 YYEKEE (reference sequence). V was pared by 2 bases and J by 0 bases, with 6 bases between.

The J gene is TRBJ2-5, the V gene TRBV6-2 or TRBV6-3, with D maybe TRBD1 (5 bases). Trimming took 4 bases from V and 5 from J, leaving 14 bases between them. The CDR3 is made up of 14 amino acids. Germline V lookup: CDR1 MNHEY, CDR2 SVGEGT. CDR3 DNA: TGTGCCAGCAGTTCACTGACAGTTATGGAGACCCAGTACTTC. Amino acids: CASSSLTVMETQYF.

This clonotype has more than one count but fewer than ten. Just one base apart from a much larger clone, this may be a read error. The chain is built from TRBV28 and TRBJ2-7; D is uncertain. V was pared by 5 bases and J by 4 bases, with 9 bases between. CDR3 length: 12 residues. The germline V gene has CDR1 MDHEN and CDR2 SYDVKM. The CDR3: CASSRNIYEQYF. CDR3 DNA: TGTGCCAGCAGTCGTAACATTTACGAGCAGTACTTC.

Comments on this clonotype: This may arise from a read error, as a much more abundant clone is one base away. J is TRBJ2-1 and V is TRBV28; 8 positions match TRBD1. The CDR3 contains 13 residues. Looked up from germline, CDR1 is MDHEN and CDR2 is SYDVKM. The chain's CDR3 is CASRIQGGNEQFF. CDR3 nucleotide sequence: TGTGCCAGCCGGATACAGGGGGGCAATGAGCAATTCTTC.

This clonotype was found a few times. The junction shows a germline mismatch at one end, possibly a read error. CDR3 in amino acids: CASSQGGKGTDTQYF. DNA for the CDR3: TGCGCCAGCAGTCAAGGAGGGAAGGGTACAGATACGCAGTATTTT. This chain joins TRBV13 and TRBJ2-3, with D possibly matching TRBD2 (6 bases). The CDR3 is 15 residues long. Germline assignment: CDR1 PRHDT and CDR2 FYEKMQ (reference sequence).

A note on this clonotype: A read error may account for a junction end that differs from germline. V is TRBV11-2 and J is TRBJ2-3; TRBD1 matches 7 bases. The germline CDR1 and CDR2 sequences are SGHAT and FQNNGV. The CDR3 totals 16 residues. CDR3 sequence reads: CANSLARDSPSDTQYF. CDR3 bases: TGTGCCAACAGCTTAGCAAGGGACAGTCCCTCAGATACGCAGTATTTT.

This clonotype was observed a few times. This may come from a read error, since a much larger clone is one base off. This chain joins TRBV28 and TRBJ1-2; TRBD1 is a possible D gene (5 bases). The germline V and J ends were trimmed by 6 bases and 3 bases, with 14 bases remaining between them. Germline V gives CDR1 MDHEN, CDR2 SYDVKM. The CDR3 length is 14 residues. The DNA for the CDR3 is TGTGCCAGCAGCCTAGAGTTAGGGGACTATGGCTACACCTTC. Protein sequence: CASSLELGDYGYTF.

This clonotype was picked up a small number of times. A much more abundant neighbour one base away suggests this may be a read error. The chain has TRBV6-1 and TRBJ2-2; 11 bases are a match to TRBD1. CDR1 MNHNS and CDR2 SASEGT come from the germline V gene. The CDR3 covers 15 residues. With 8 bases clipped from V and 6 bases from J, the junction kept 8 bases outside the gene matches. CDR3 amino acids: CASWTGGGGAGELFF. Here the CDR3 DNA reads TGTGCCAGCTGGACAGGGGGCGGAGGAGCCGGGGAGCTGTTTTTT.

This chain links TRBV7-9 with TRBJ2-7; TRBD2 agrees at 9 bases. Germline assignment: CDR1 SEHNR and CDR2 FQNEAQ (reference sequence). The CDR3 totals 14 residues. The CDR3 spells CAGSRTSEYYEQYF. For the CDR3, the DNA is TGTGCTGGCAGCCGGACTAGCGAGTACTACGAGCAGTACTTC. Using reference TRBV7-9 and TRBJ2-7 for the parts outside the CDR3, the full variable domain is DTGVSQNPRHKITKRGQNVTFRCDPISEHNRLYWYRQTLGQGPEFLTYFQNEAQLEKSRLLSDRFSAERPKGSFSTLEIQRTEQGDSAMYLCAGSRTSEYYEQYFGPGTRLTVT.

CDR3 sequence reads: CSVEAEEGVNDYTF. CDR3 DNA: TGCAGCGTTGAAGCGGAAGAAGGTGTGAATGACTACACCTTC. The V gene is TRBV29-1, the J gene TRBJ1-2, with D hard to call. V lost 1 base to trimming and J lost 10 bases, with 19 bases between them. Germline CDR1 reads SQVTM; CDR2 reads ANQGSEA. CDR3 length: 14 residues.

The chain uses TRBV6-5 and TRBJ1-5; D is uncertain. The J call is uncertain, as TRBJ2-3 better fits the DNA end. The CDR3 is made up of 12 amino acids. Germline V gives CDR1 MNHEY, CDR2 SVGAGI. The CDR3 region has the DNA TGTGCCAGCAACGACCCCAATCAGCCCCAGTATTTT. Translated: CASNDPNQPQYF.